This T cell receptor (beta chain) was documented in a study of T cells in tuberculosis. Overall study results and limits: Active tuberculosis cases were adults; controls were adolescents.

Of note for this clone: Its antigen remains unknown.

Unsorted cryopreserved PBMC were sequenced, averaging about 93,000 T cells per clinical donor. Only in-frame clones appear in the TCRdb table, and some are missing; sequencing was by immunoSEQ multiplex PCR. The table has tens of thousands of clones, about 97% seen once. Sequences were obtained from PBMCs. The clonotype originates from a donor between 10 and 29 years old with latent tuberculosis or without tuberculosis infection.

CDR3 nucleotides: TGTGCCAGCTCACCTGACAGATACAATGAGCAGTTCTTC. Amino acids: CASSPDRYNEQFF. J is TRBJ2-1 and V is TRBV18, with D maybe TRBD1 (5 bases). Germline CDR1 is KGHSH and CDR2 is LQKENI. The CDR3 has 13 residues. V gave up 3 bases and J gave up 4 bases, with 7 bases separating them.